This TCR beta chain was found in a study of T cells after posttransplantation cyclophosphamide. Study outcomes and limitations: Recipient CMV seropositivity and CMV reactivation strongly tracked TRB clonality.

Looked up from germline, CDR1 is SGHRS and CDR2 is YFSETQ. The CDR3 length is 14 residues. Germline trimming cut 4 bases from V and 5 bases from J; bases unmatched to any gene: 2. About this clone: Its specificity is not known.

TCRdb's copy holds only in-frame clones and misses some; the assay was immunoSEQ multiplex PCR. The sample contains about 34,000 clones, none occurring once; 5.5% to 8.5% lies in the top ten. V is TRBV5-1 and J is TRBJ2-1; TRBD2 matches 11 bases. Sequencing was carried out using PBMCs. The receptor comes from a woman aged 50 to 65 in good health and a related stem cell transplant donor. CDR3: CASSTGLADNEQFF. CDR3 DNA: TGCGCCAGCAGCACGGGACTAGCGGACAATGAGCAGTTCTTC.